This T cell receptor (beta chain) was documented in a study of blood T cell repertoires in COVID-19. In the study overall: Sites across the United States, Italy and Spain contributed samples from acute and convalescent COVID-19. From T cells, B-cell-depleted T cells, or PBMCs came the material, which was cDNA or gDNA.

V lost 6 bases to trimming and J lost 9 bases; unmatched junction nucleotides: 13. Germline V gene data show CDR1 as SQVTM and CDR2 as ANQGSEA. This CDR3 region has 14 residues. The repertoire was sequenced with immunoSEQ multiplex PCR; TCRdb's copy has only in-frame clones and lacks some. The sample holds around 68,000 clones, approximately 78% seen once. This clone is a singleton in its sample. The chain uses TRBV29-1 and TRBJ2-1; 8 bases are shared with TRBD1. The TCR comes from a human donor in a cohort sampled during active COVID-19. The sequencing input was peripheral blood. In nucleotides, the CDR3 is TGCAGCGTCCCGGAGGGACAGGCGGATGGTGAGCAGTTCTTC. Its translation is CSVPEGQADGEQFF.